The TCR beta chain described here comes from a study of blood T cell repertoires in COVID-19. Study-wide context: Researchers got acute and convalescent COVID-19 samples from the United States, Italy and Spain.

This clone has just a few counts. Between the trimmed V and J ends, which lost 2 bases and 7 bases, there was a span of 15 bases. The CDR3 runs to 14 residues. Germline assignment: CDR1 SNHLY and CDR2 FYNNEI. Clones were read by immunoSEQ multiplex PCR, and TCRdb kept only the in-frame ones, dropping some. The sample shows approximately 150,000 clones, around 82% of them seen only once. The chain couples TRBV2 to TRBJ2-7; possibly TRBD2 for D (6 bases). The source material was peripheral blood. The clonotype was recovered from a man between 60 and 75 years old with acute or convalescent COVID-19. CDR3 loop: CASSEWAREEEQYF. For the CDR3, the DNA is TGTGCCAGCAGTGAATGGGCCAGGGAGGAGGAGCAGTACTTC.